What follows is one TCR beta chain and its context. What it binds is unknown. Other DNA sequences in the sample encode the same CDR3. Each donor's status was that of a healthy bone marrow donor. At collection, donors were nominally healthy, but unrecorded immune exposures were probable. This sample stems from a study of cytomegalovirus exposure and HLA in healthy donors. Study-level points and caveats: Donor immune exposure was known only as CMV serostatus.

The CDR3 contains 17 residues. In germline, CDR1 is LGHNA, CDR2 YSLEER. V dropped 0 bases and J dropped 4; count of bases not matched to a gene: 10. The PCR employed 60 Vbeta primers together with 13 Jbeta primers. The table came from immunoSEQ multiplex PCR; TCRdb's copy has only in-frame clones and leaves some out. Among roughly 160,000 clones, 70% to 85% were seen once, and the ten largest hold under 2.5%. Sample: PBMCs. The V and J genes are TRBV4-3 and TRBJ2-3; 7 bases agree with TRBD2. The TCR sequence derives from a man aged 40-55 years in good health and CMV-seronegative. The CDR3 nucleotides read TGCGCCAGCAGCCAAGATAGTGGCGGGAGAATAGCAGATACGCAGTATTTT. Translation: CASSQDSGGRIADTQYF.